One and the same sample provided the 13 T cell receptor beta chains below, sequenced in a study of identical twins. TCRdb redid the calling of the 5' RACE reads with MiXCR, one entry per CDR3 protein. The sample yields some 690,000 distinct CDR3 sequences, 21% seen once. These data also featured in a second study, about T cells expressing NK-cell markers.

Source material: PBMCs. Receptor source: a woman between 18 and 29 years old in good health.

Many counts were recorded for this clonotype. The V and J genes are TRBV6-5 and TRBJ1-2; 12 positions match TRBD1. This CDR3 has 12 residues. Trimming removed 6 bases from V and 14 bases from J; junction bases left unmatched: 7. Per germline, CDR1 MNHEY and CDR2 SVGAGI. The CDR3 loop is CASSGTGGARTF. The CDR3 DNA sequence: TGTGCCAGCAGCGGGACAGGGGGCGCGAGGACCTTC.

V and J are TRBV6-2 or TRBV6-3 and TRBJ1-6; unclear D gene. V lost 7 bases, J lost 0 bases, and 10 bases lay in between. The CDR3 is made up of 15 amino acids. CDR1 is MNHEY and CDR2 is SVGEGT in the germline V gene. The CDR3 is CASKPRSSYNSPLHF. The DNA for the CDR3 is TGTGCCAGCAAGCCGAGGAGCTCCTATAATTCACCCCTCCACTTT.

As for this clonotype: Mismatch with germline at one junction end may stem from a read error. The chain employs TRBV11-2 and TRBJ2-3; the D gene is possibly TRBD2 (7 bases). The CDR3 runs 18 residues. Germline assignment: CDR1 SGHAT and CDR2 FQNNGV. Here the CDR3 reads CASCLVLWRAGATDTQYF. As DNA, the CDR3 is TGTGCCAGCTGCTTAGTACTGTGGCGGGCGGGGGCGACAGATACGCAGTATTTT.

This sequence joins TRBV7-2 and TRBJ2-6; D is ambiguous. Germline-derived CDR1 and CDR2 are SGHTA and FQGNSA. The CDR3 spans 17 residues. Trimming stripped 6 bases from V and 0 bases from J, with 15 bases between. CDR3 bases: TGTGCCAGCAGTTATAACGGACCGAACTCTGGGGCCAACGTCCTGACTTTC. Amino acids: CASSYNGPNSGANVLTF.

This clonotype was seen more than once but under ten times. V usage is TRBV10-2 and J usage is TRBJ2-5, with D perhaps being TRBD1 or TRBD2 (5 bases each). CDR3 length equals 18 residues. V was pared by 7 bases and J by 5 bases, with 29 bases between. Germline values: CDR1 WSHSY, CDR2 SAAADI. CDR3 sequence reads: CASTSLSARGRPWETQYF. The CDR3 coding sequence is TGCGCCAGCACATCTCTCTCAGCGAGGGGACGTCCGTGGGAGACCCAGTACTTC.

In its sample, this clonotype was seen many times. The J gene is TRBJ1-1, the V gene TRBV5-5, with TRBD1 matching 7 bases. V shed 3 bases and J 8 bases; nucleotides not matched to a gene: 7. Germline V gene lookup returns CDR1 SGHKS and CDR2 YYEKEE (reference sequence). This CDR3 region has 13 residues. The CDR3 reads CASSWVDRDEAFF. The CDR3, as DNA: TGTGCCAGCAGCTGGGTCGACAGGGACGAAGCTTTCTTT.

CDR3 residues: CSAPKRVNEQFF. The CDR3 nucleotides are TGCAGTGCCCCTAAGAGGGTCAATGAGCAGTTCTTC. The J gene is TRBJ2-1, the V gene TRBV20-1; D is perhaps TRBD2 (5 bases). Germline V gene data show CDR1 as DFQATT and CDR2 as SNEGSKA (reference sequence). V was cut by 6 bases and J by 6 bases, with 12 bases left in between. This CDR3 is built from 12 residues.

This clonotype occurred a few times. V usage is TRBV20-1 and J usage is TRBJ1-5; D gene uncertain. The CDR3 covers 16 residues. Trimming pared 1 base from V and 7 bases from J, leaving 20 bases between. The germline V gene encodes CDR1 DFQATT and CDR2 SNEGSKA (reference sequence). DNA of the CDR3: TGCAGTGCTAGAGGTGGATGGCTGGGATCTGGACAGCCCCAGCATTTT. The encoded protein is CSARGGWLGSGQPQHF.

This clonotype appeared many times. The chain is built from TRBV5-1 and TRBJ2-3; 7 nucleotides align to TRBD1. The CDR3 is 17 amino acids. The germline CDR1 and CDR2 sequences are SGHRS and YFSETQ. Trimming at V came to 0 bases and at J to 4 bases, leaving 11 bases not matched to a gene. The CDR3 region has the DNA TGCGCCAGCAGCTTGGCCCCCGGGACAGTGGAGCCAGATACGCAGTATTTT. Translation: CASSLAPGTVEPDTQYF.

This clonotype was counted a few times. This chain uses TRBV15 with TRBJ2-1; TRBD2 aligns across 7 bases. This CDR3 contains 19 residues. Germline loops: CDR1 LNHNV, CDR2 YYDKDF (reference sequence). Trimming at V came to 0 bases and at J to 7 bases, leaving 18 bases not matched to a gene. CDR3 bases: TGTGCCACCAGCAGAGATCGCCGGCGGATCGCGGGAGTTTCAAATGAGCAGTTCTTC. It yields the protein CATSRDRRRIAGVSNEQFF. The whole variable domain, remainder taken from reference TRBV15 and TRBJ2-1, is DAMVIQNPRYQVTQFGKPVTLSCSQTLNHNVMYWYQQKSSQAPKLLFHYYDKDFNNEADTPDNFQSRRPNTSFCFLDIRSPGLGDTAMYLCATSRDRRRIAGVSNEQFFGPGTRLTVL.

This rearrangement joins TRBV7-9 to TRBJ2-1; 8 nucleotides align to TRBD2. Per germline, CDR1 SEHNR and CDR2 FQNEAQ (reference sequence). V dropped 1 base and J dropped 8; count of bases not matched to a gene: 10. The CDR3 is 16 residues long. The CDR3 DNA reads as TGTGCCAGCAGCTTAGGGGAAGGACTAGCCTGGGATGAGCAGTTCTTC. Residues: CASSLGEGLAWDEQFF.

The J gene is TRBJ2-2, the V gene TRBV12-3 or TRBV12-4; no firm D call. CDR3 length equals 14 residues. V lost 6 bases to trimming and J lost 3 bases, with 11 bases between them. The CDR3 is CASSRKGYTGELFF. CDR3 DNA: TGTGCCAGCAGCCGAAAGGGCTACACCGGGGAGCTGTTTTTT.

The chain is built from TRBV5-1 and TRBJ1-1; tentative D call: TRBD1 (5 bases). This CDR3 spans 15 amino acids. Trimming stripped 0 bases from V and 3 bases from J, with 12 bases between. Germline V gene lookup returns CDR1 SGHRS and CDR2 YFSETQ. The CDR3 here is CASSLGGAEYTEAFF. CDR3 coding DNA: TGCGCCAGCAGCTTGGGGGGCGCGGAGTACACTGAAGCTTTCTTT.